The clone carrying this T cell receptor (beta chain) showed up just once. No antigen is known for it. The data belong to a study of cytomegalovirus exposure and HLA in healthy donors. The junction had 6 bases not matched to a gene; V was cut back by 7 bases and J by 4 bases. The CDR3 contains 13 residues. CDR1 WNHNN and CDR2 SYGVQD come from the germline V gene (reference sequence). The PCR made use of 60 Vbeta and 13 Jbeta primers. Clones were sequenced by immunoSEQ multiplex PCR, and TCRdb holds only the in-frame ones, with some missing. The sample carries more than 95,000 clones, about 81% recorded once. General study points: Roughly uniform sequencing depth across donors was assumed, possibly incorrectly. An ancestry cluster, one associated with Asian ancestry, reportedly showed fewer N-insertions than the roughly 670-donor mean in a later analysis.

The J gene is TRBJ2-5, the V gene TRBV10-1; the match to TRBD1 covers 7 bases. Sequencing was performed on PBMCs. The receptor comes from a man aged 25-40 years in good health and CMV-seronegative. The CDR3 nucleotides read TGCGCCAGCAACTCGGACAGGACAGAGACCCAGTACTTC. Translation gives CASNSDRTETQYF.